The 8 T cell receptor beta chains listed next were all sequenced from one sample in a study of cytomegalovirus exposure and HLA in healthy donors. The PCR used 60 Vbeta and 13 Jbeta primers. Profiling relied on immunoSEQ multiplex PCR, and the TCRdb table lists in-frame clones only, not all of them. The sample has 84,000 or so clones, roughly 73% seen once. What was sequenced was PBMCs. These TCRs come from a boy aged 10-17 years in good health and CMV-seronegative.

This chain links TRBV7-2 with TRBJ2-6; TRBD2 might be the D (5 bases). The germline CDR1 and CDR2 sequences are SGHTA and FQGNSA. This CDR3 spans 18 amino acids. With 4 bases removed from V and 1 base from J, the gap between germline ends came to 17 bases. The CDR3 is CASSSLREGRSGANVLTF. DNA of the CDR3: TGTGCCAGCAGCTCGCTAAGAGAGGGAAGGTCTGGGGCCAACGTCCTGACTTTC.

CDR3 nucleotide sequence: TGCAGCGTTGAAGATAACCAGCGGGCTAGCACAGATACGCAGTATTTT. It codes for CSVEDNQRASTDTQYF. The chain joins TRBV29-1 to TRBJ2-3, with TRBD2 as a possible D gene (6 bases). Between the trimmed V and J ends, which lost 0 bases and 0 bases, there was a span of 13 bases. The CDR3 is 16 amino acids. Per the germline V gene, CDR1 is SQVTM and CDR2 is ANQGSEA.

This chain uses TRBV5-1 with TRBJ1-2; D may be TRBD1 (6 bases). The germline V and J ends were trimmed by 4 bases and 6 bases, with 13 bases remaining between them. Germline V gene sequence: CDR1 SGHRS, CDR2 YFSETQ. This CDR3 is built from 13 residues. The CDR3 nucleotides read TGCGCCAGCAGCCCTCGGGGGGGCGATGGCTACACCTTC. Encoded protein: CASSPRGGDGYTF.

This clone was observed a handful of times. This chain links TRBV7-2 with TRBJ2-1; D gene unclear. Germline CDR1 SGHTA, CDR2 FQGNSA. Deletions cut 5 bases from V and 7 bases from J, with 6 bases between. The CDR3 covers 11 residues. CDR3 in DNA: TGTGCCAGCAGCGAGACTAATGAGCAGTTCTTC. The encoded protein is CASSETNEQFF.

This chain uses TRBV9 with TRBJ2-1; tentatively, D is TRBD1 (6 bases). Trimming took off 4 bases at V and 5 bases at J, with 16 bases between the two ends. The CDR3 has 15 residues. Germline assignment: CDR1 SGDLS and CDR2 YYNGEE. The CDR3 protein is CASSPQTGSHNEQFF. The CDR3 DNA reads TGTGCCAGCAGCCCCCAGACAGGAAGTCACAATGAGCAGTTCTTC.

This clone has just a few counts. The J gene is TRBJ2-7, the V gene TRBV9; TRBD2 aligns across 11 bases. CDR3 length: 16 residues. V shed 0 bases and J 5 bases; nucleotides not matched to a gene: 7. Germline values: CDR1 SGDLS, CDR2 YYNGEE. In DNA form, the CDR3 reads TGTGCCAGCAGCGTAGATCCTAGCGGGAGGACGAACGAGCAGTACTTC. This encodes CASSVDPSGRTNEQYF.

The chain joins TRBV30 to TRBJ1-2, with D possibly being TRBD1 (5 bases). Deletions cut 5 bases from V and 3 bases from J, with 16 bases between. The germline CDR1 and CDR2 sequences are GTSNPN and SVGIG (reference sequence). The CDR3 loop spans 14 amino acids. This chain's CDR3 is CAWGGRDVYYGYTF. The CDR3 DNA sequence: TGTGCCTGGGGCGGGCGGGACGTTTACTATGGCTACACCTTC.

This clone has more than one count but fewer than ten. The rearrangement links TRBV30 to TRBJ1-5, with D tentatively TRBD1 (6 bases). The CDR3 is made up of 12 amino acids. Germline-derived CDR1 and CDR2 are GTSNPN and SVGIG (reference sequence). The germline V and J ends were trimmed by 3 bases and 5 bases, with 8 bases remaining between them. CDR3 bases: TGTGCCTGGAGCCCAGGGGATCAGCCCCAGCATTTT. Residues: CAWSPGDQPQHF.